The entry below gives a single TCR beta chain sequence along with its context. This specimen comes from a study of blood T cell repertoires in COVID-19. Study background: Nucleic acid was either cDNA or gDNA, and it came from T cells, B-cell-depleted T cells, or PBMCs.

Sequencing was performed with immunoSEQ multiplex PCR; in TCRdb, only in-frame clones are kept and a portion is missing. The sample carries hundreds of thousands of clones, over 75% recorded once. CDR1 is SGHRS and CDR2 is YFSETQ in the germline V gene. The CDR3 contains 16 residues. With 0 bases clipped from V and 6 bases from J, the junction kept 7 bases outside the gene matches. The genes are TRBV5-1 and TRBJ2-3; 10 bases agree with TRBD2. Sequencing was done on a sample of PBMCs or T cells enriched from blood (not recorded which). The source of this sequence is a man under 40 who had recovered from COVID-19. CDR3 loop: CASSLDRLAGVDTQYF. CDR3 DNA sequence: TGCGCCAGCAGCTTGGATCGCCTAGCGGGAGTGGATACGCAGTATTTT.